This TCR beta chain was profiled in a study of cytomegalovirus exposure and HLA in healthy donors. On this clone itself: Its antigen is still unknown.

PCR was performed using 60 Vbeta and 13 Jbeta primers. Produced via immunoSEQ multiplex PCR; TCRdb's table is partial and in-frame only. The listing records 95,000 to 150,000 clones. Study outcomes and limitations: Cytomegalovirus association was listed for about 160 TCR beta chains. Fewer N-insertions than the 666-donor mean were reportedly shown by an Asian-associated ancestry cluster in a later analysis. Later analysis identified a missense DCLRE1C variant that was linked to TCR beta V- and J-gene trimming.

The CDR3 has 13 amino acids. Unmatched junction bases numbered 3, after V lost 5 bases and J lost 3 bases. Germline V gene lookup returns CDR1 ENHRY and CDR2 SYGVKD. Sequenced: PBMCs. The gene calls are TRBV10-3 and TRBJ1-2; 7 nucleotides align to TRBD1. This clonotype originated in a man younger than 45 in good health and CMV-seronegative. CDR3 residues: CAISLDRDYGYTF. The CDR3 bases are TGTGCCATCAGTCTCGACAGGGACTATGGCTACACCTTC.